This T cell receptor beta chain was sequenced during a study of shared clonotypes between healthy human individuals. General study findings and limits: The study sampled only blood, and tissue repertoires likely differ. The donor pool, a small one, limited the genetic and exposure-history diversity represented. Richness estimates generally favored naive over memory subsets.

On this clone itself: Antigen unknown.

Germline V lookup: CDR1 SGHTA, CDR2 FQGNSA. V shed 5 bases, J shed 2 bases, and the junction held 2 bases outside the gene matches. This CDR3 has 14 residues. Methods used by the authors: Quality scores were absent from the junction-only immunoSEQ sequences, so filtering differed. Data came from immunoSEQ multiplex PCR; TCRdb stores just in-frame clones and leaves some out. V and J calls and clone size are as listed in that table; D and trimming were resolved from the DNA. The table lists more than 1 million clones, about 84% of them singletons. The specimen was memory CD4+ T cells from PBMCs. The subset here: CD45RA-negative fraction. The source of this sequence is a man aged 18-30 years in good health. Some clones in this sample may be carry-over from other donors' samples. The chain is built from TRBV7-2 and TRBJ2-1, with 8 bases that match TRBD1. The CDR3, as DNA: TGTGCCAGCAGCCAGGACAGGGCCTACAATGAGCAGTTCTTC. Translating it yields CASSQDRAYNEQFF. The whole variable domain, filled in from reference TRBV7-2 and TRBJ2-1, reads GAGVSQSPSNKVTEKGKDVELRCDPISGHTALYWYRQSLGQGLEFLIYFQGNSAPDKSGLPSDRFSAERTGGSVSTLTIQRTQQEDSAVYLCASSQDRAYNEQFFGPGTRLTVL.